This T cell receptor beta chain was observed in a study of cytomegalovirus exposure and HLA in healthy donors. Study information: From donors who were HLA-typed, an early data release held about 85 million unique TCRs.

The PCR made use of 60 Vbeta and 13 Jbeta primers. The repertoire was sequenced with immunoSEQ multiplex PCR; TCRdb's copy has only in-frame clones and lacks some. The sample has approximately 150,000 clones, about 80% seen once. Study conclusions and caveats: Later analysis associated a missense DCLRE1C variant with TCR beta V- and J-gene trimming. Most TCR beta V segments were productive about 90% or about 30% of the time in an earlier analysis. DRB1 showed the most TCR associations and HLA-C the fewest in a later analysis, as rates varied by HLA locus.

Points on this clone: Its cognate antigen is unknown.

V shed 0 bases and J shed 0 bases, with 9 bases lying between them. Looked up from germline, CDR1 is SGDLS and CDR2 is YYNGEE. The CDR3 has 16 amino acids. This receptor was taken from a woman aged 40 to 50 in good health and CMV-seronegative. The chain links TRBV9 to TRBJ2-2; D is perhaps TRBD1 (5 bases). Sequencing was performed on PBMCs. For the CDR3, the DNA is TGTGCCAGCAGCGTAGTTAGGGGTCCGAACACCGGGGAGCTGTTTTTT. It codes for CASSVVRGPNTGELFF.